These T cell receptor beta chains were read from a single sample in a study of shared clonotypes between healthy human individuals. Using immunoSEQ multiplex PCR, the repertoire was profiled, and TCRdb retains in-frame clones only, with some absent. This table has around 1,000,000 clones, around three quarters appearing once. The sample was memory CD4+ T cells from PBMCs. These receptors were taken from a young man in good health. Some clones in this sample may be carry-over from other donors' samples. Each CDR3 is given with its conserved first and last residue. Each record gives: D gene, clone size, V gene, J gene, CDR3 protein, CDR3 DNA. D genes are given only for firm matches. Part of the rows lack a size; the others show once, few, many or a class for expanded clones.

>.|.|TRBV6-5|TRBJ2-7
CASSYSGGGYEQYF
TGTGCCAGCAGTTACTCAGGAGGAGGCTACGAGCAGTACTTC
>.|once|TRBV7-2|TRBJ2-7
CASSSSRWGMQYF
TGTGCCAGCAGCTCGTCCCGGTGGGGAATGCAGTACTTC
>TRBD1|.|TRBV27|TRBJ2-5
CASSLISGTGIKTQYF
TGTGCCAGCAGTTTAATTTCCGGGACAGGGATAAAGACCCAGTACTTC
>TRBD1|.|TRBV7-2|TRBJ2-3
CASSLFGTGFPDTQYF
TGTGCCAGCAGCTTGTTTGGGACAGGGTTTCCAGATACGCAGTATTTT
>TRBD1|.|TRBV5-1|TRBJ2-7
CASSTGTAVEQYF
TGCGCCAGCAGCACCGGGACAGCGGTTGAGCAGTACTTC
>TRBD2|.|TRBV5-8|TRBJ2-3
CASPSTPLAGGDTQYF
TGTGCCAGCCCCTCTACCCCACTAGCGGGAGGTGATACGCAGTATTTT
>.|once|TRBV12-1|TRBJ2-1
CARGKRESSYNEQFF
TGTGCCAGGGGGAAGCGGGAGAGCTCCTACAATGAGCAGTTCTTC
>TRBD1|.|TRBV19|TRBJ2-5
CASSAHRGLVGETQYF
TGTGCCAGTAGTGCCCACAGGGGGCTGGTCGGAGAGACCCAGTACTTC
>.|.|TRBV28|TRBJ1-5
CATQENQPQHF
TGTGCCACACAGGAGAATCAGCCCCAGCATTTT
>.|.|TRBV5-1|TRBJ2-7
CASSLVGGLEDEQYF
TGCGCCAGCAGCTTGGTAGGAGGGTTGGAGGACGAGCAGTACTTC
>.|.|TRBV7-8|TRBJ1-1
CASSARELSGTEAFF
TGTGCCAGCAGCGCTAGGGAGCTCTCAGGCACTGAAGCTTTCTTT
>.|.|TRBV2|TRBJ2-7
CASKGVDYEQYF
TGTGCCAGCAAAGGGGTGGACTACGAGCAGTACTTC
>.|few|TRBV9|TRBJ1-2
CASSVLAGYGYTF
TGTGCCAGCAGCGTATTGGCAGGCTATGGCTACACCTTC
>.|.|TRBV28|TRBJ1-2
CASSLISGFGYTF
TGTGCCAGCAGTTTAATATCAGGTTTTGGCTACACCTTC
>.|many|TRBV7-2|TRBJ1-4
CASSSRTATNEKLFF
TGTGCCAGCAGCTCCCGGACAGCAACTAATGAAAAACTGTTTTTT
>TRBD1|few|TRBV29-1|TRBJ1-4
CSVEEVRTGEKLFF
TGCAGCGTTGAAGAGGTTCGGACAGGAGAAAAACTGTTTTTT
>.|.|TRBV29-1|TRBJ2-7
CSVGRNYEQYF
TGCAGCGTGGGACGGAACTACGAGCAGTACTTC
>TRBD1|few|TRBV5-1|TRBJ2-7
CASSSSGGYEQYF
TGCGCCAGCAGCTCTTCAGGGGGTTACGAGCAGTACTTC
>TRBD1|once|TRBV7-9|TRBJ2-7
CASSRTGGEQYF
TGTGCCAGCAGCCGGACAGGGGGCGAGCAGTACTTC
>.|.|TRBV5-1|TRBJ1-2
CASSWLGVSDYGYTF
TGCGCCAGCAGCTGGCTTGGGGTCTCCGACTATGGCTACACCTTC
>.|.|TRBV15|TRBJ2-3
CATSRDSYRGTDAQYF
TGTGCCACCAGCAGAGATTCCTACCGGGGCACAGATGCGCAGTATTTT
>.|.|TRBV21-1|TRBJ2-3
CASSKWPETCTDTQYF
TGTGCCAGCAGCAAATGGCCGGAGACCTGCACAGATACGCAGTATTTT
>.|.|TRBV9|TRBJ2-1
CASSVAANGYNEQFF
TGTGCCAGCAGCGTAGCTGCAAACGGCTACAATGAGCAGTTCTTC
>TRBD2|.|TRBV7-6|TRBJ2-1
CASSLISGTEQFF
TGTGCCAGCAGCTTAATTAGCGGGACCGAGCAGTTCTTC
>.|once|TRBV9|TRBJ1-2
CASSVEGSRGYTF
TGTGCCAGCAGCGTAGAGGGCAGCAGGGGCTACACCTTC
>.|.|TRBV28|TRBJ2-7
CASSLLSSSYEQYF
TGTGCCAGCAGCCTCCTATCGAGCTCCTACGAGCAGTACTTC
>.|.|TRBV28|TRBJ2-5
CASSFRAGVGQETQYF
TGTGCCAGCAGTTTCCGCGCAGGGGTTGGCCAAGAGACCCAGTACTTC
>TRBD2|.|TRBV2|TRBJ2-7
CARGMGLAGNLEQYF
TGTGCCAGGGGAATGGGACTAGCGGGAAATCTCGAGCAGTACTTC
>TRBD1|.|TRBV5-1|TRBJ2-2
CASSQDRPTGELFF
TGCGCCAGCAGCCAGGACAGGCCGACCGGGGAGCTGTTTTTT
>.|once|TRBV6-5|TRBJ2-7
CASSQTAGFYEQYF
TGTGCCAGCAGCCAAACAGCGGGTTTCTACGAGCAGTACTTC
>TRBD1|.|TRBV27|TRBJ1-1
CASSFGQGGHTEAFF
TGTGCCAGCAGTTTCGGACAGGGTGGGCACACTGAAGCTTTCTTT
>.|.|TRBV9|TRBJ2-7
CASSATFSSYEQYF
TGTGCCAGCAGCGCCACCTTCAGCTCCTACGAGCAGTACTTC
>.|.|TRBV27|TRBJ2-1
CASSRSLGNEQFF
TGTGCCAGCAGCCGCAGCCTAGGGAATGAGCAGTTCTTC
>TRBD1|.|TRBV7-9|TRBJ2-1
CASSFRGQGGFF
TGTGCCAGCAGCTTTCGGGGACAGGGAGGATTCTTC
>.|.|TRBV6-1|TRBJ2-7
CASSDLLVTAEQYF
TGTGCCAGCAGTGACTTACTAGTGACAGCCGAGCAGTACTTC
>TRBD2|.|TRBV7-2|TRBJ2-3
CASSLASSGSKDTQYF
TGTGCCAGCAGCTTAGCTTCTAGCGGGAGTAAGGATACGCAGTATTTT
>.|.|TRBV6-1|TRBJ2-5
CASSEVPGETQYF
TGTGCCAGCAGTGAAGTTCCTGGAGAGACCCAGTACTTC
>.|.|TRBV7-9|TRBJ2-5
CASSPLGAAHQETQYF
TGTGCCAGCAGCCCCTTGGGGGCAGCACACCAAGAGACCCAGTACTTC
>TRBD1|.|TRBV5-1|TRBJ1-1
CASSGRTGMDEAFF
TGCGCCAGCAGCGGCAGGACAGGGATGGATGAAGCTTTCTTT
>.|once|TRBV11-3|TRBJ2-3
CASSENSGDTQYF
TGTGCCAGCAGCGAAAACAGCGGAGATACGCAGTATTTT
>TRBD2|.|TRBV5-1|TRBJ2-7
CASSYSGRGVSYEQYF
TGCGCCAGCAGCTATAGCGGGAGGGGTGTCTCCTACGAGCAGTACTTC
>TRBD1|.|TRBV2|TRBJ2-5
CASRAGQGFKETQYF
TGTGCCAGCAGGGCGGGACAGGGTTTCAAAGAGACCCAGTACTTC
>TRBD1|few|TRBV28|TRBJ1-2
CASSSYPGQANYGYTF
TGTGCCAGCAGTTCCTACCCGGGACAGGCAAACTATGGCTACACCTTC
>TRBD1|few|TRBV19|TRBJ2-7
CASSTRQGDLYEQYF
TGTGCCAGTAGTACGCGACAGGGAGATCTGTACGAGCAGTACTTC
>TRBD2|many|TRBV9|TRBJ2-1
CASSKELADSYNEQFF
TGTGCCAGCAGCAAAGAACTAGCGGACTCCTACAATGAGCAGTTCTTC
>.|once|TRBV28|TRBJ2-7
CASSPNRGGSYEQYF
TGTGCCAGCAGTCCGAACAGGGGGGGCTCCTACGAGCAGTACTTC
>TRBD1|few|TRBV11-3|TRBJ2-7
CASSLEKTGGTYEQYF
TGTGCCAGCAGCTTAGAGAAGACAGGGGGGACCTACGAGCAGTACTTC
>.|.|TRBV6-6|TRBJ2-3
CASRMGHRGTDTQYF
TGTGCCAGCCGCATGGGACATCGGGGCACAGATACGCAGTATTTT
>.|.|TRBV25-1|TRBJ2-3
CASSDSRQTDTQYF
TGTGCCAGCAGTGATTCTCGACAGACAGATACGCAGTATTTT
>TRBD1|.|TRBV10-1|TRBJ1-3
CASRDSTGSVLSGNTIYF
TGCGCCAGCAGAGATTCGACAGGGAGCGTTCTCTCTGGAAACACCATATATTTT
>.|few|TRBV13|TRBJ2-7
CASSLPGAENYEQYF
TGTGCCAGCAGCTTACCGGGAGCGGAGAACTACGAGCAGTACTTC
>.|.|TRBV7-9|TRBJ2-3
CASSLITSEGTQYF
TGTGCCAGCAGCTTAATAACGAGTGAGGGAACGCAGTATTTT
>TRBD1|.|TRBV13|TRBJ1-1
CASSTTGQGGREAFF
TGTGCCAGCAGCACGACGGGACAGGGTGGCCGAGAAGCTTTCTTT
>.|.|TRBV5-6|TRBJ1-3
CASKDRPAGNTIYF
TGTGCCAGCAAAGACAGGCCAGCTGGAAACACCATATATTTT
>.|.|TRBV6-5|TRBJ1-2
CASRSETRGGYTF
TGTGCCAGCAGGTCCGAGACTAGAGGCGGCTACACCTTC
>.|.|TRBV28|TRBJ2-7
CASSRPAGYYEQYF
TGTGCCAGCAGCCGACCGGCGGGGTACTACGAGCAGTACTTC